This is a list of T cell receptor beta chains from one sample in a study of metastatic and nonmetastatic thyroid tumors. TCRdb re-analyzed the PCR reads through MiXCR. The table lists over 45,000 clones, around 25% of them singletons, with around 3.4% in the top ten. Sequencing was done on a sample of blood. These receptors were obtained from a male donor with papillary thyroid cancer or a benign thyroid nodule (not recorded which). Some clones in this sample may be carry-over from other donors' samples. Each CDR3 is given with its conserved first and last residue. Fields, in order: D gene, clone size, V gene, J gene, CDR3 DNA, CDR3 protein. The D gene is left open where the match is weak. Clone size is shown for a subset of rows, as once, few, many or a class of expanded clone.

>NA|many|TRBV7-9|TRBJ1-1
TGTGCCAGCAGCTTAGCCCTAACAGACAACACTGAAGCTTTCTTT
CASSLALTDNTEAFF
>NA|many|TRBV7-6|TRBJ2-2
TGTGCCAGCAGCTCTACGGAGAGGGGGGAGCTGTTTTTT
CASSSTERGELFF
>TRBD1|NA|TRBV20-1|TRBJ2-7
TGCAGTGCTAGAATCCCCATTAGACAGGGCACCTACGAGCAGTACTTC
CSARIPIRQGTYEQYF
>NA|medium-sized|TRBV30|TRBJ2-7
TGTGCCTGGAGTGGCGAGGGAACCTACGAGCAGTACTTC
CAWSGEGTYEQYF
>NA|NA|TRBV7-2|TRBJ1-6
TGTGCCAGCAGCCGGGACGGTAATTCACCCCTCCACTTT
CASSRDGNSPLHF
>TRBD2|many|TRBV4-1|TRBJ2-7
TGCGCCAGCAGCCCCCAGCGGGATGGTCGGGACGAGCAGTACTTC
CASSPQRDGRDEQYF
>NA|many|TRBV30|TRBJ2-2
TGTGCCTGGAGTGTAGGAAGGGTAATCGCCGGGGAGCTGTTTTTT
CAWSVGRVIAGELFF
>NA|few|TRBV6-1|TRBJ2-3
TGTGCCAGCAGTGATGTGGGGGGTACGCAGTATTTT
CASSDVGGTQYF
>NA|many|TRBV6-2/TRBV6-3|TRBJ2-3
TGTGCCAGCAGTTACGCCTTATCTGATACGCAGTATTTT
CASSYALSDTQYF
>NA|NA|TRBV6-5|TRBJ1-1
TGTGCCAGCAGTTACGGCCTCACGAACACTGAAGCTTTCTTT
CASSYGLTNTEAFF
>TRBD2|NA|TRBV11-2|TRBJ2-2
TGTGACAGCACTGGGGCGGGAGGGAACACCGGGGAGCTGTTTTTT
CDSTGAGGNTGELFF
>NA|many|TRBV11-1|TRBJ2-3
TGTGCCAGCAGCTTAGCGACGGGTCGCACAGATACGCAGTATTTT
CASSLATGRTDTQYF
>TRBD2|few|TRBV12-3/TRBV12-4|TRBJ2-5
TGTGCCAGCAAACCAGGGACTAGCCTTCGGGATACCCAGTACTTC
CASKPGTSLRDTQYF
>TRBD2|many|TRBV5-1|TRBJ2-3
TGCGCCAGCAAGGGACTAGTTGTCGCAGATACGCAGTATTTT
CASKGLVVADTQYF
>NA|few|TRBV6-1|TRBJ1-1
TGTGCCAGCAGTGACGGACCGTTGGTGAACACTGAAGCTTTCTTT
CASSDGPLVNTEAFF
>NA|NA|TRBV30|TRBJ1-5
TGTGCCTGGAGTGTATCGGGGAGCCAGCCCCAGCATTTT
CAWSVSGSQPQHF
>NA|many|TRBV6-1|TRBJ2-1
TGTGCCAGCAGGCAAATCCCGGTATTGAGGGAAAGTGAGCAGTTCTTC
CASRQIPVLRESEQFF
>TRBD2|many|TRBV2|TRBJ2-1
TGTGCCAGCAGTCACCCCCTATTGGGGGACTACGACAATGAGCAGTTCTTC
CASSHPLLGDYDNEQFF
>TRBD1|many|TRBV5-4|TRBJ2-7
TGTGCCAGCAGCCCTGTCGGGACAGGTTACTCCTACGAGCAGTACTTC
CASSPVGTGYSYEQYF
>TRBD2|many|TRBV28|TRBJ2-3
TGTGCCAGCGGTAGCGGGAGCACAGATACGCAGTATTTT
CASGSGSTDTQYF
>NA|many|TRBV6-2/TRBV6-3|TRBJ2-1
TGTGCCAGCAGGATAACAGGGGGGGCGTCCAATGAGCAGTTCTTC
CASRITGGASNEQFF
>NA|NA|TRBV11-1|TRBJ1-2
TGTGCCAGCAGCTTCTCGACAGACCAACGCTCCTATGGCTACACCTTC
CASSFSTDQRSYGYTF
>TRBD1|many|TRBV11-2|TRBJ1-1
TGTGCCAGCAGCTTCTACCGGGACAGGTTGGTCAGGACGCGCACTGAAGCTTTCTTT
CASSFYRDRLVRTRTEAFF
>TRBD2|once|TRBV7-9|TRBJ2-7
TGTGCCAGCAGCTTTGCGGGAGATTACTACGAGCAGTACTTC
CASSFAGDYYEQYF
>NA|few|TRBV6-6|TRBJ1-2
TGTGCCAGCAGTTACTCGAGGAACTATGGCTACACCTTC
CASSYSRNYGYTF
>TRBD1|many|TRBV7-9|TRBJ1-6
TGTGCCAGCAGCTCGGACAGGGTTAGTTCTCGCGAGGGATCACCCCTCCACTTT
CASSSDRVSSREGSPLHF
>NA|once|TRBV20-1|TRBJ1-4
TGCAGTGCCTCCCGAACAACTAATGAAAAACTGTTTTTT
CSASRTTNEKLFF
>TRBD2|NA|TRBV5-1|TRBJ2-3
TGCTCCAGCAGCTTAGGGACTAGCGCAGATACGCAGTATTTT
CSSSLGTSADTQYF
>NA|medium-sized|TRBV28|TRBJ1-3
TGTGCCAGCAGTATTAATCCAGGGGCAAAAGGAAACACCATATATTTT
CASSINPGAKGNTIYF
>TRBD2|once|TRBV5-1|TRBJ2-1
TGCGCCAGCAGGAGCGGGGAGACTTACAATGAGCAGTTCTTC
CASRSGETYNEQFF
>NA|many|TRBV6-6|TRBJ2-6
TGTGCCAGCAGTTACTCGATTGGGGGCGCCGGATCTGGGGCCAACGTCCTGACTTTC
CASSYSIGGAGSGANVLTF
>NA|many|TRBV4-1|TRBJ1-4
TGCGCCAGCAGCCAAGTTTTTGACAAAACTAATGAAAAACTGTTTTTT
CASSQVFDKTNEKLFF
>TRBD1|medium-sized|TRBV19|TRBJ2-5
TGTGCCAGTAGTATCTGGGGACAGGGTTATGAGACCCAGTACTTC
CASSIWGQGYETQYF
>NA|NA|TRBV5-1|TRBJ1-5
TGCGCCAGCAGCTTGGCTCCCGGGGACCAGCCCCAGCATTTT
CASSLAPGDQPQHF
>NA|NA|TRBV5-1|TRBJ2-1
TGCGCCAGCAGCAGTGGACATTCCAATGAGCAGTTCTTC
CASSSGHSNEQFF
>NA|many|TRBV3-1|TRBJ2-2
TGTGCCAGCAGTCGACAGGAGAACACCGGGGAGCTGTTTTTT
CASSRQENTGELFF
>NA|medium-sized|TRBV30|TRBJ2-3
TGTGCCTGGAGTTCGATAGCCACAGATACGCAGTATTTT
CAWSSIATDTQYF